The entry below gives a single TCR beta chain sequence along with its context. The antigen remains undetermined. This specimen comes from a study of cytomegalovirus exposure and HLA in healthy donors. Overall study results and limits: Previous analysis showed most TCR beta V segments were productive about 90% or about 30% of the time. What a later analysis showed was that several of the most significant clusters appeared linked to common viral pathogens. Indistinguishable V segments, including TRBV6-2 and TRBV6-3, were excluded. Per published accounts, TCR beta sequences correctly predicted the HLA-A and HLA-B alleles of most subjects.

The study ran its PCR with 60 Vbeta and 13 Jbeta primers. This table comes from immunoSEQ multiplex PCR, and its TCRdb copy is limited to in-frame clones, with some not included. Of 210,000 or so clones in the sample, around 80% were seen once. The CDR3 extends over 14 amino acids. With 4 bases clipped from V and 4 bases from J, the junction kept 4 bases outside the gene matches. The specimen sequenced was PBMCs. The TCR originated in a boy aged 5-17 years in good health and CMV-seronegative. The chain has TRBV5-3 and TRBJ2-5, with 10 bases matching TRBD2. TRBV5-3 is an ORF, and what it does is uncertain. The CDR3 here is CARSQREGVETQYF. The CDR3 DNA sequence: TGTGCCAGAAGCCAGCGGGAGGGAGTAGAGACCCAGTACTTC.